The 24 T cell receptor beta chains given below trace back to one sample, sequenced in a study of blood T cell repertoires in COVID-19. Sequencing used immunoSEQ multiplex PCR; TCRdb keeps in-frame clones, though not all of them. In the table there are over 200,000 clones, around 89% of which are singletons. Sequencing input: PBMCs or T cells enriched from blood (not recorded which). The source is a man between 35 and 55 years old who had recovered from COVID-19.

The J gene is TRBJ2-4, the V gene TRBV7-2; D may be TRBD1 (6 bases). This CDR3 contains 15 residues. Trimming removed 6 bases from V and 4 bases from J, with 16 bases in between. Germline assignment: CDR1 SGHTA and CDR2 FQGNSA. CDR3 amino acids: CASRDTGSVKNIQYF. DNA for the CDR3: TGTGCCAGCAGAGATACAGGGTCGGTAAAAAACATTCAGTACTTC.

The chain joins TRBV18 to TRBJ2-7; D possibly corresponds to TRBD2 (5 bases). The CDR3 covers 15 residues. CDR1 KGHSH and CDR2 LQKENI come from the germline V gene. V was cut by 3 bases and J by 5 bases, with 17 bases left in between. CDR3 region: CASSPGGFLHNEQYF. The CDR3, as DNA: TGTGCCAGCTCACCTGGAGGTTTCCTCCACAACGAGCAGTACTTC.

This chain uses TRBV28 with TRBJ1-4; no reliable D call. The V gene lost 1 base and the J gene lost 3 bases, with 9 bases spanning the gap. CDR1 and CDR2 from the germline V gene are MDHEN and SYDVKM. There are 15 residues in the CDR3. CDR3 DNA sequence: TGTGCCAGCAGTTTATTTGGGAGGGCTAATGAAAAACTGTTTTTT. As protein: CASSLFGRANEKLFF. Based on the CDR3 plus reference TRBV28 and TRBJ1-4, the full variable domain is DVKVTQSSRYLVKRTGEKVFLECVQDMDHENMFWYRQDPGLGLRLIYFSYDVKMKEKGDIPEGYSVSREKKERFSLILESASTNQTSMYLCASSLFGRANEKLFFGSGTQLSVL.

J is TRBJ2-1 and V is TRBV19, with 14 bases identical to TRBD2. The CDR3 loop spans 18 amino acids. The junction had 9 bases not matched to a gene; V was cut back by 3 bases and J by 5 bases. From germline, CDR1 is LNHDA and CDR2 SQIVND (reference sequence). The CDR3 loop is CASSISFGTSGGHNEQFF. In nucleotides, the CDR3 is TGTGCCAGTAGTATTTCATTCGGGACTAGCGGGGGACACAATGAGCAGTTCTTC.

CDR3 in amino acids: CASSTTTGETQYF. The CDR3 DNA follows: TGTGCCAGCAGCACGACTACGGGTGAGACCCAGTACTTC. The V call is TRBV9, the J call TRBJ2-5, with a possible D match to TRBD2 (5 bases). Germline CDR1 is SGDLS and CDR2 is YYNGEE. The V end was cut by 4 bases, the J end by 5 bases, with 12 bases between. The CDR3 is 13 residues long.

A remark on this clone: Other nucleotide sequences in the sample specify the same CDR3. CDR3 nucleotide sequence: TGTGCCAGCAGTTCAGGGGCCCCCTACGAGCAGTACTTC. It yields the protein CASSSGAPYEQYF. The chain employs TRBV12-3 or TRBV12-4 and TRBJ2-7; weak D call: TRBD1 (6 bases). This CDR3 contains 13 residues. The V end lost 4 bases, the J end lost 2 bases, and 9 bases lay between the germline ends.

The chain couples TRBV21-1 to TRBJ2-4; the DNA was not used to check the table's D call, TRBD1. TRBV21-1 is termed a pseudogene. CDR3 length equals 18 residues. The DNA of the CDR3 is TGTGCCAGCAGCGCACAGGGTGCAGGGGGACTAGCCAAAAACATTCAGTACTTC. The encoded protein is CASSAQGAGGLAKNIQYF.

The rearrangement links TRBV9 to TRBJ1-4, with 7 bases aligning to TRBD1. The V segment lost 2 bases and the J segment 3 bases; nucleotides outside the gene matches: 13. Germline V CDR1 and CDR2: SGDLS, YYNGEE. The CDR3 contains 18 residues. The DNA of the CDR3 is TGTGCCAGCAGCGTCAACAAGGGGGAAGGGGGCCCTAATGAAAAACTGTTTTTT. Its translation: CASSVNKGEGGPNEKLFF.

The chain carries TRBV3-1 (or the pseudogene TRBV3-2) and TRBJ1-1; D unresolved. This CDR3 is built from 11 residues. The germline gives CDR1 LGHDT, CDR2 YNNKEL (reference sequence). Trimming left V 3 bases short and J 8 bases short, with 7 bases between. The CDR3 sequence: CASSQSVEAFF. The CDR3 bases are TGTGCCAGCAGCCAGTCGGTCGAAGCTTTCTTT.

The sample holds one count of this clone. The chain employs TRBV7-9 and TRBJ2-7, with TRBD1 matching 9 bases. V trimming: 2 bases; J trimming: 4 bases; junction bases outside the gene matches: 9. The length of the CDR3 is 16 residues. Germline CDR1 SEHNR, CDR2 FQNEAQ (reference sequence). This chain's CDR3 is CASSLNPGQGSYEQYF. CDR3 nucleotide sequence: TGTGCCAGCAGCTTAAATCCGGGACAGGGATCATACGAGCAGTACTTC.

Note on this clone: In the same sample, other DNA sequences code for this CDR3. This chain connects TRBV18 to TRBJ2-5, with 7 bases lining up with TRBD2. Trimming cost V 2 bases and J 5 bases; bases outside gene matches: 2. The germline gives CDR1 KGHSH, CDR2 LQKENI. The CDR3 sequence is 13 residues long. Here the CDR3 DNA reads TGTGCCAGCTCACCAGGACTAGGGGAGACCCAGTACTTC. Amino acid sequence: CASSPGLGETQYF.

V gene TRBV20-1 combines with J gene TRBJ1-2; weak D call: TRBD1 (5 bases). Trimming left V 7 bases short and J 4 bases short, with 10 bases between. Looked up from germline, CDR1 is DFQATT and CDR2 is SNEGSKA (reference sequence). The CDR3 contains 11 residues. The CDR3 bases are TGCAGTGTGACAGACTCCTATGGCTACACCTTC. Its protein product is CSVTDSYGYTF.

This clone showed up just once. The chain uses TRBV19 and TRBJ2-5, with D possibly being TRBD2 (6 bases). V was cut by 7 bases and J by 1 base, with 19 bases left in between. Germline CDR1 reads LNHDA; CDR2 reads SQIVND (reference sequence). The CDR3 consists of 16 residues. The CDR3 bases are TGTGCCAGTACACCAAACCGTCTAGCGATCCAAGAGACCCAGTACTTC. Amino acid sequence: CASTPNRLAIQETQYF.

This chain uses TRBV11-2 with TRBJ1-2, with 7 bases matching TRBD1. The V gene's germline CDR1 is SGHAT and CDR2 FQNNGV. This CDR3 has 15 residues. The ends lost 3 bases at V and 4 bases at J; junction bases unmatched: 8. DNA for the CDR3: TGTGCCAGCAGCTTTGTTCCGGGACAGATCTATGGCTACACCTTC. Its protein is CASSFVPGQIYGYTF.

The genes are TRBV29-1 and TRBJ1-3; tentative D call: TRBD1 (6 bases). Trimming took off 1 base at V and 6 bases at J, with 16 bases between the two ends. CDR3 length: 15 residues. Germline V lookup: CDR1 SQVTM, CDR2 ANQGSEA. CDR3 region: CSVEARGKVLNTIYF. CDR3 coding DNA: TGCAGCGTTGAAGCCAGGGGAAAAGTACTAAACACCATATATTTT.

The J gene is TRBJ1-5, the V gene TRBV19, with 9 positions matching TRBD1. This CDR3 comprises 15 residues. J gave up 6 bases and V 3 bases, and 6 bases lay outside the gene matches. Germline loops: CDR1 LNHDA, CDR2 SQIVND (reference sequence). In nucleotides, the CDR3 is TGTGCCAGTAGTATCGGGACAGGGCGGTCTCAGCCCCAGCATTTT. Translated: CASSIGTGRSQPQHF.

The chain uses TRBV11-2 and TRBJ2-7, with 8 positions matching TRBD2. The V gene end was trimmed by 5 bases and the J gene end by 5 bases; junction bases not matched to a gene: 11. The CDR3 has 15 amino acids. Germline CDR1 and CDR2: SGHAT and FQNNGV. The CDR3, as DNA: TGTGCCAGCAGCCAACTACTTAGCGGGACGGACGAGCAGTACTTC. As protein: CASSQLLSGTDEQYF.

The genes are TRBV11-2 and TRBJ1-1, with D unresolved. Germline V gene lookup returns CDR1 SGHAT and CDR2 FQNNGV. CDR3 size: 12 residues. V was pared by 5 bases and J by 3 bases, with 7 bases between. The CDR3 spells CASSRLYTEAFF. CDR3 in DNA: TGTGCCAGCAGCCGGTTGTACACTGAAGCTTTCTTT.

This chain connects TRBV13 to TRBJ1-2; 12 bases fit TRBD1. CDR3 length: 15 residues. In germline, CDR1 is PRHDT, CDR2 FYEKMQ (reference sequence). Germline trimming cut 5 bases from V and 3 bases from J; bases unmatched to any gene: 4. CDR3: CASSLGQGADYGYTF. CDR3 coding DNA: TGTGCCAGCAGCCTGGGACAGGGGGCAGACTATGGCTACACCTTC. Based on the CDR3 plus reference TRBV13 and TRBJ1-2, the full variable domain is AAGVIQSPRHLIKEKRETATLKCYPIPRHDTVYWYQQGPGQDPQFLISFYEKMQSDKGSIPDRFSAQQFSDYHSELNMSSLELGDSALYFCASSLGQGADYGYTFGSGTRLTVV.

CDR3 residues: CASGRDGLNQPQHF. The CDR3 bases are TGTGCCAGCGGGCGGGACGGCCTCAATCAGCCCCAGCATTTT. V is TRBV28 and J is TRBJ1-5, with D perhaps matching TRBD1 (5 bases). V lost 8 bases, J lost 3 bases, and 14 bases lay in between. Germline V lookup: CDR1 MDHEN, CDR2 SYDVKM. CDR3 length equals 14 residues. The whole variable domain, remainder taken from reference TRBV28 and TRBJ1-5, is DVKVTQSSRYLVKRTGEKVFLECVQDMDHENMFWYRQDPGLGLRLIYFSYDVKMKEKGDIPEGYSVSREKKERFSLILESASTNQTSMYLCASGRDGLNQPQHFGDGTRLSIL.

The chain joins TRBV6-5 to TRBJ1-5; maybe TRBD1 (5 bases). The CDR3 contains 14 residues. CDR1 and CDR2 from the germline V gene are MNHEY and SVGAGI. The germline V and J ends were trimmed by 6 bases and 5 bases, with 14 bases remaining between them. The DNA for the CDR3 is TGTGCCAGCAGACGCCAGGGTTCGTATCAGCCCCAGCATTTT. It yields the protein CASRRQGSYQPQHF.

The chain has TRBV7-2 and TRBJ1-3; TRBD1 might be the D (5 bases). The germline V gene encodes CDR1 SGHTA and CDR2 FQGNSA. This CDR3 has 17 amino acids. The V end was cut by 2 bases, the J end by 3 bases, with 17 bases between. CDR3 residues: CASSLPPQGLGGNTIYF. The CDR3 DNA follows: TGTGCCAGCAGCTTACCTCCGCAGGGTCTCGGTGGAAACACCATATATTTT.

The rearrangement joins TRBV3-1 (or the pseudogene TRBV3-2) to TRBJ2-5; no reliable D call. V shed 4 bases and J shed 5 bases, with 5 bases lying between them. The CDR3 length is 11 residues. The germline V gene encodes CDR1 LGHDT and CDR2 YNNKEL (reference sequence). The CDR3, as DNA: TGTGCCAGCAGCCTGGAGGAGACCCAGTACTTC. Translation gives CASSLEETQYF.

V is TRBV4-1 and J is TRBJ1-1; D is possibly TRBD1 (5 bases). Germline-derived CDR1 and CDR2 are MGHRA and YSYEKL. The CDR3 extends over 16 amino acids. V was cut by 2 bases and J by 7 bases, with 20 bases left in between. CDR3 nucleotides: TGCGCCAGCAGCCAAAAGGGAATGGGGGGTCTAGATGAAGCTTTCTTT. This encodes CASSQKGMGGLDEAFF.